These 7 T cell receptor beta chains were sequenced from one sample in a study of blood T cells in healthy people across ages. A second PCR of 7 to 11 cycles used a sample-barcoded 5' primer and a J-beta primer mix. TCRdb processed the 5' RACE reads anew with MiXCR; each CDR3 protein has one entry. The table shows some 640,000 distinct CDR3 sequences, with more than 40% occurring only once. Sequencing input: blood. These receptors were collected from a woman aged 55-69 years in good health.

The chain has TRBV2 and TRBJ2-3; D gene unclear. Germline values: CDR1 SNHLY, CDR2 FYNNEI. Trimming pared 8 bases from V and 6 bases from J, leaving 15 bases between. The CDR3 totals 13 residues. This CDR3 reads CASETSRLDTQYF. In DNA form, the CDR3 reads TGTGCCAGCGAAACTTCCCGATTGGATACGCAGTATTTT.

The chain joins TRBV27 to TRBJ2-1; the D gene is possibly TRBD2 (5 bases). V was clipped by 6 bases and J by 7 bases, with 7 bases between them. From germline, CDR1 is MNHEY and CDR2 SMNVEV (reference sequence). The CDR3 is 11 amino acids. The CDR3 loop is CASRRGNEQFF. In nucleotides, the CDR3 is TGTGCCAGCAGGAGAGGGAATGAGCAGTTCTTC.

This clonotype has just a few counts. This chain connects TRBV14 to TRBJ1-2, with D possibly matching TRBD1 (6 bases). Germline CDR1 and CDR2: SGHDN and FVKESK. Trimming pared 2 bases from V and 4 bases from J, leaving 23 bases between. The CDR3 consists of 18 residues. CDR3 sequence (DNA): TGTGCCAGCAGCCAATTGGCCAACACAGGGCAACTCAGCTATGGCTACACCTTC. Protein: CASSQLANTGQLSYGYTF.

This clonotype was recorded a few times. The chain has TRBV12-3 or TRBV12-4 and TRBJ2-7; no clear D. V was clipped by 11 bases and J by 4 bases, with 12 bases between them. The CDR3 length is 11 residues. CDR3 in DNA: TGTGCCGTAAGCACGGCGTACGAGCAGTACTTC. It translates to CAVSTAYEQYF.

The V and J genes are TRBV5-6 and TRBJ2-1; possible D gene TRBD2, 7 bases. Germline CDR1 is SGHDT and CDR2 is YYEEEE. Trimming shortened V by 1 base and J by 7 bases, and 18 bases separated the two germline ends. The CDR3 loop spans 16 amino acids. The chain's CDR3 is CASSLLSGGGLNEQFF. The CDR3 nucleotides are TGTGCCAGCAGCTTGTTGAGTGGGGGGGGCTTGAATGAGCAGTTCTTC.

This rearrangement joins TRBV20-1 to TRBJ1-5; D may be TRBD1 (6 bases). The CDR3 has 15 amino acids. Germline values: CDR1 DFQATT, CDR2 SNEGSKA (reference sequence). V was shortened by 1 base and J by 4 bases, with 14 bases between the two germline ends. As DNA, the CDR3 is TGCAGTGCTAGAGGACACGGACAGACAAATCAGCCCCAGCATTTT. Residues: CSARGHGQTNQPQHF.

The V call is TRBV25-1, the J call TRBJ1-4; 7 bases fit TRBD1. CDR3 size: 16 residues. Losses at the gene ends were 3 bases for V and 8 bases for J; bases not matched to a gene: 12. Germline CDR1 and CDR2: MGHDK and SYGVNS. In DNA, the CDR3 is TGTGCCAGCAGTGATTCTGATCAGGGGGACGGGGAAAAACTGTTTTTT. Translating gives CASSDSDQGDGEKLFF.